A selection of T cell receptor beta chains follows, all from one sample in a study of blood T cells in healthy people across ages. Each CDR3 protein gets one entry after TCRdb re-called the 5' RACE reads with MiXCR. The sample consists of 1.5 million to 2 million distinct CDR3 sequences, 28% of them appearing once. The sequenced sample was blood. These TCRs come from a woman in her twenties or thirties in good health. Each CDR3 is given with its conserved first and last residue. A D gene is named only where the DNA matches it firmly. Clone size, where shown, is once, few, many, or a class for clones that have expanded.

clone size: few; V gene: TRBV6-5; D gene: TRBD1; J gene: TRBJ2-1; CDR3 protein: CASRLDRGLINEQFF; CDR3 DNA: TGTGCCAGCAGGCTCGACAGGGGGTTGATTAATGAGCAGTTCTTC
clone size: .; V gene: TRBV25-1; D gene: .; J gene: TRBJ2-7; CDR3 protein: CASRHPGLTEQYF; CDR3 DNA: TGTGCCAGCCGCCACCCGGGCCTTACGGAGCAGTACTTC
clone size: .; V gene: TRBV4-1; D gene: TRBD1; J gene: TRBJ1-5; CDR3 protein: CASSQVYRGERPQHF; CDR3 DNA: TGCGCCAGCAGCCAAGTTTACAGGGGGGAGCGGCCCCAGCATTTT
clone size: .; V gene: TRBV3-1; D gene: .; J gene: TRBJ2-5; CDR3 protein: CASGTTVETQYF; CDR3 DNA: TGTGCCAGCGGAACTACGGTGGAGACCCAGTACTTC
clone size: .; V gene: TRBV29-1; D gene: .; J gene: TRBJ1-1; CDR3 protein: CSVERGIGTEAFF; CDR3 DNA: TGCAGCGTTGAGAGGGGGATAGGCACTGAAGCTTTCTTT
clone size: .; V gene: TRBV29-1; D gene: .; J gene: TRBJ2-5; CDR3 protein: CSVKKLGGWEQYF; CDR3 DNA: TGCAGCGTCAAAAAGTTGGGGGGCTGGGAGCAGTACTTC
clone size: .; V gene: TRBV27; D gene: TRBD1; J gene: TRBJ1-2; CDR3 protein: CASSPRDRVGYTF; CDR3 DNA: TGTGCCAGCAGTCCGAGGGACAGGGTTGGCTACACCTTC
clone size: few; V gene: TRBV4-1; D gene: TRBD1; J gene: TRBJ2-7; CDR3 protein: CAGSQAGQGMHEQYF; CDR3 DNA: TGCGCCGGCAGCCAAGCGGGACAGGGGATGCACGAGCAGTACTTC
clone size: .; V gene: TRBV7-9; D gene: .; J gene: TRBJ2-7; CDR3 protein: CASSFSVSSYNEQYF; CDR3 DNA: TGTGCCAGCAGTTTTTCGGTGAGCTCCTACAATGAGCAGTACTTC
clone size: few; V gene: TRBV20-1; D gene: .; J gene: TRBJ2-3; CDR3 protein: CSGIAGDTQYF; CDR3 DNA: TGCAGTGGAATCGCGGGGGATACGCAGTATTTT
clone size: few; V gene: TRBV5-1; D gene: .; J gene: TRBJ2-1; CDR3 protein: CASSLAGLLNEQFF; CDR3 DNA: TGCGCCAGCAGCTTGGCAGGGTTACTCAATGAGCAGTTCTTC
clone size: .; V gene: TRBV6-2/TRBV6-3; D gene: .; J gene: TRBJ2-5; CDR3 protein: CACSVAGQETQYF; CDR3 DNA: TGTGCCTGCAGTGTAGCTGGCCAAGAGACCCAGTACTTC
clone size: few; V gene: TRBV6-5; D gene: TRBD1; J gene: TRBJ1-1; CDR3 protein: CASSYQGVRETGDTEAFF; CDR3 DNA: TGTGCCAGCAGTTACCAGGGGGTTCGTGAGACAGGGGATACTGAAGCTTTCTTT
clone size: many; V gene: TRBV27; D gene: .; J gene: TRBJ2-3; CDR3 protein: CASSSGASDTQYF; CDR3 DNA: TGTGCCAGCAGTTCCGGAGCCTCAGATACGCAGTATTTT
clone size: .; V gene: TRBV15; D gene: TRBD1; J gene: TRBJ2-4; CDR3 protein: CATSPRDRGSTEQYF; CDR3 DNA: TGTGCCACCAGCCCGCGGGACAGGGGGTCGACTGAGCAGTACTTC
clone size: .; V gene: TRBV20-1; D gene: .; J gene: TRBJ2-1; CDR3 protein: CSARDQGGPYNEQFF; CDR3 DNA: TGCAGTGCTAGAGATCAGGGGGGCCCTTACAATGAGCAGTTCTTC
clone size: few; V gene: TRBV4-2; D gene: .; J gene: TRBJ2-3; CDR3 protein: CASSHPAGDITQYF; CDR3 DNA: TGTGCCAGCAGCCACCCAGCCGGGGACATCACGCAGTATTTT
clone size: few; V gene: TRBV6-5; D gene: .; J gene: TRBJ1-2; CDR3 protein: CASISPGTEGYTF; CDR3 DNA: TGTGCCAGCATCTCGCCTGGGACTGAGGGCTACACCTTC
clone size: many; V gene: TRBV5-1; D gene: .; J gene: TRBJ2-6; CDR3 protein: CASSTGGSGANVLTF; CDR3 DNA: TGCGCCAGCAGCACCGGGGGCTCTGGGGCCAACGTCCTGACTTTC
clone size: many; V gene: TRBV27; D gene: .; J gene: TRBJ2-1; CDR3 protein: CASSQSSSYNEQFF; CDR3 DNA: TGTGCCAGCAGTCAGTCGAGCTCCTACAATGAGCAGTTCTTC
clone size: few; V gene: TRBV28; D gene: TRBD1; J gene: TRBJ2-7; CDR3 protein: CASTASDRAFEQYF; CDR3 DNA: TGTGCCAGCACTGCCTCGGACAGGGCCTTCGAGCAGTACTTC
clone size: .; V gene: TRBV7-9; D gene: .; J gene: TRBJ1-1; CDR3 protein: CASSPGGYRFTEAFF; CDR3 DNA: TGTGCCAGCAGCCCGGGCGGTTACAGGTTCACTGAAGCTTTCTTT
clone size: few; V gene: TRBV7-2; D gene: TRBD2; J gene: TRBJ2-7; CDR3 protein: CASSLGSGLAGEQYF; CDR3 DNA: TGTGCCAGCAGCTTAGGTTCTGGACTAGCGGGTGAGCAGTACTTC
clone size: .; V gene: TRBV10-3; D gene: TRBD1; J gene: TRBJ1-2; CDR3 protein: CAISDRDRRYGYTF; CDR3 DNA: TGTGCCATCTCCGATAGGGACAGGAGGTATGGCTACACCTTC
clone size: .; V gene: TRBV19; D gene: .; J gene: TRBJ1-2; CDR3 protein: CASRPWEGKDGYTF; CDR3 DNA: TGTGCCAGTAGGCCGTGGGAGGGGAAGGATGGCTACACCTTC
clone size: .; V gene: TRBV20-1; D gene: TRBD2; J gene: TRBJ2-1; CDR3 protein: CSARRGGVFNEQFF; CDR3 DNA: TGCAGTGCTAGACGGGGGGGGGTCTTCAATGAGCAGTTCTTC